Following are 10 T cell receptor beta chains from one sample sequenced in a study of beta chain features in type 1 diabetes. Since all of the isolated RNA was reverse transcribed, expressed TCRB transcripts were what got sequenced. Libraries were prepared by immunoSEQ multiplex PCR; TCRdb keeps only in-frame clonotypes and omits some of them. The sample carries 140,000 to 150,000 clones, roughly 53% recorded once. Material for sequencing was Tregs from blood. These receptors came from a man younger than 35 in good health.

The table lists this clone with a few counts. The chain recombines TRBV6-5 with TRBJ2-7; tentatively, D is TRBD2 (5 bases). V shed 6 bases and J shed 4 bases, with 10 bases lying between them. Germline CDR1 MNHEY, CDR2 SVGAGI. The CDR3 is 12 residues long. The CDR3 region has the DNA TGTGCCAGCAGAACAAGGGAGTACGAGCAGTACTTC. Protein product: CASRTREYEQYF.

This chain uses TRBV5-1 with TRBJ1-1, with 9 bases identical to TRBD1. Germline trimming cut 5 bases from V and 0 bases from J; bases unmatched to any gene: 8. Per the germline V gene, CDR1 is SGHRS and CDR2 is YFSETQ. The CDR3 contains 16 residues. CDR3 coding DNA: TGCGCCAGCAGACCGCTAGGACAGGGGATGAACACTGAAGCTTTCTTT. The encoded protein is CASRPLGQGMNTEAFF.

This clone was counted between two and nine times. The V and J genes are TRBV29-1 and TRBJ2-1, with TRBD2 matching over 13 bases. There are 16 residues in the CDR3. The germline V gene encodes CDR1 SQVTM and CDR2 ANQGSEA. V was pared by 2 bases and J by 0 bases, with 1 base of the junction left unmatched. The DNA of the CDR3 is TGCAGCGTTGAATGGACTAGCGGGAGCTCCTACAATGAGCAGTTCTTC. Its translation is CSVEWTSGSSYNEQFF.

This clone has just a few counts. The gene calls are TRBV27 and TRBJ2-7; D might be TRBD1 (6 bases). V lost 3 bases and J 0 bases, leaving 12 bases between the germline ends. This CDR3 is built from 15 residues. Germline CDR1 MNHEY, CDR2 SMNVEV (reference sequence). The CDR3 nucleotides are TGTGCCAGCAGTTTGGGGGCCCTAAGCTCCTACGAGCAGTACTTC. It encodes CASSLGALSSYEQYF.

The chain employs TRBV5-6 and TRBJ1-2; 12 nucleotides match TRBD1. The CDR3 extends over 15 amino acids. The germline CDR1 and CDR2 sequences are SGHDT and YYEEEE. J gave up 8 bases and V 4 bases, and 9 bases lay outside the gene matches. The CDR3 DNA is TGTGCCAGCAGCCCCGGGACAGGGGGCGTATGGGGCTACACCTTC. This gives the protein CASSPGTGGVWGYTF.

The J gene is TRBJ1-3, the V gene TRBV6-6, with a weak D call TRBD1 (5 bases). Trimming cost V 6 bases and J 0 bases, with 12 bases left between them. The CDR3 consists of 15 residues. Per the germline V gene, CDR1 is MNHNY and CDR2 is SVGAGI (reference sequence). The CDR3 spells CASSSTGHSGNTIYF. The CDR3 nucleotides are TGTGCCAGCAGCTCTACAGGACACTCTGGAAACACCATATATTTT.

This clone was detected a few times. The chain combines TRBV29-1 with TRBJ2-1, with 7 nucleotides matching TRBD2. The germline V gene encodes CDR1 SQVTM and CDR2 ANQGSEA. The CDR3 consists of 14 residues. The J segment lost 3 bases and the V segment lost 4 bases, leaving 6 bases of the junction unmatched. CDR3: CSVVRSGNYNEQFF. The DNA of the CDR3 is TGCAGCGTTGTCAGGAGCGGGAACTACAATGAGCAGTTCTTC.

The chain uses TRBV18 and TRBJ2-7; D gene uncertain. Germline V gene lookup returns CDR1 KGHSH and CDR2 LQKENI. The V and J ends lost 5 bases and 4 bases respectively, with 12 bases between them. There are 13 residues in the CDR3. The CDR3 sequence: CASSTESGYEQYF. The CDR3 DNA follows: TGTGCCAGCTCAACCGAGTCGGGTTACGAGCAGTACTTC.

CDR3 residues: CASSQVGRGVYNEQFF. The CDR3 DNA follows: TGCGCCAGCAGCCAAGTTGGCAGGGGGGTCTACAATGAGCAGTTCTTC. This sequence joins TRBV4-1 and TRBJ2-1; possible D gene TRBD1, 7 bases. CDR3 length: 16 residues. Trimming pared 1 base from V and 3 bases from J, leaving 13 bases between. CDR1 MGHRA and CDR2 YSYEKL come from the germline V gene.

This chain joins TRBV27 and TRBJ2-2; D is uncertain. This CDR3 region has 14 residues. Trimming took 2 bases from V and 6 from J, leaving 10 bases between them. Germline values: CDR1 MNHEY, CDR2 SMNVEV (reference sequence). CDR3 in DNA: TGTGCCAGCAGTTTAAGCTTGCGGCCCGGGGAGCTGTTTTTT. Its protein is CASSLSLRPGELFF.